These T cell receptor beta chains were read from a single sample in a study of beta chain features in type 1 diabetes. Clones were read by immunoSEQ multiplex PCR, and TCRdb kept only the in-frame ones, dropping some. Of hundreds of thousands of clones detected, over 25% appear once; the ten largest clones hold around 0.065%. The sample taken for sequencing was naive CD4+ T cells from blood. These receptors all come from a man between 18 and 35 years old in good health. CDR3s include the opening cysteine and the closing phenylalanine or tryptophan. The order of the fields is J gene, V gene, clone size, D gene, CDR3 protein, CDR3 DNA. D genes are given only for firm matches. Expanded clones are given a class, and other clones once, few, many or no size at all.

>TRBJ2-5|TRBV30|-|-
CAWRRSGEATQYF
TGTGCCTGGAGAAGATCGGGAGAGGCGACCCAGTACTTC
>TRBJ2-7|TRBV15|-|-
CATSRRTDSYEQYF
TGTGCCACCAGCAGGCGGACGGATTCCTACGAGCAGTACTTC
>TRBJ2-1|TRBV30|-|TRBD2
CAWGAGTRVYNEQFF
TGTGCCTGGGGAGCCGGGACTAGGGTTTACAATGAGCAGTTCTTC
>TRBJ2-1|TRBV6-4|-|-
CASSDGGYPYNEQFF
TGTGCCAGCAGTGACGGCGGATATCCCTACAATGAGCAGTTCTTC
>TRBJ1-4|TRBV29-1|-|TRBD1
CSVVGQGTGTNEKLFF
TGCAGCGTTGTCGGACAGGGGACGGGAACTAATGAAAAACTGTTTTTT
>TRBJ2-3|TRBV25-1|-|TRBD1
CATNHDRASTDTQYF
TGTGCCACCAATCACGACAGGGCTAGCACAGATACGCAGTATTTT
>TRBJ2-1|TRBV7-2|few|TRBD1
CASSSDRGQWNEQFF
TGTGCCAGCAGCTCGGACAGGGGGCAGTGGAATGAGCAGTTCTTC
>TRBJ2-7|TRBV7-9|-|-
CASSKDGYEQYF
TGTGCCAGCAGCAAAGACGGCTACGAGCAGTACTTC
>TRBJ1-1|TRBV29-1|few|-
CSVQEQSNTEAFF
TGCAGCGTTCAGGAACAGTCGAACACTGAAGCTTTCTTT
>TRBJ2-3|TRBV18|-|-
CASSPLRPDTQYF
TGTGCCAGCTCACCACTACGGCCAGATACGCAGTATTTT
>TRBJ2-3|TRBV7-6|-|-
CASSLAGDPATQYF
TGTGCCAGCAGCTTAGCGGGTGACCCAGCTACGCAGTATTTT
>TRBJ2-7|TRBV11-2|few|TRBD2
CASSLIAGAYEQYF
TGTGCCAGCAGCTTAATAGCGGGAGCCTACGAGCAGTACTTC
>TRBJ2-6|TRBV10-3|few|TRBD2
CAISDPPGTTGANVLTF
TGTGCCATCAGTGATCCACCCGGGACTACCGGGGCCAACGTCCTGACTTTC
>TRBJ2-3|TRBV7-9|few|TRBD2
CASSLLAGGDTDTQYF
TGTGCCAGCAGCTTGCTAGCGGGAGGGGACACAGATACGCAGTATTTT
>TRBJ1-1|TRBV18|few|-
CASSPPLEGNTEAFF
TGTGCCAGCTCACCACCGCTGGAAGGGAACACTGAAGCTTTCTTT
>TRBJ1-1|TRBV29-1|few|-
CSVGRGNTEAFF
TGCAGCGTGGGACGGGGGAACACTGAAGCTTTCTTT
>TRBJ2-5|TRBV29-1|few|-
CSFTPLSQETQYF
TGCAGCTTCACCCCCCTGAGTCAAGAGACCCAGTACTTC
>TRBJ2-7|TRBV4-3|-|-
CASSLWTGTETGEQYF
TGCGCCAGCAGCCTATGGACGGGGACGGAGACTGGGGAGCAGTACTTC
>TRBJ2-3|TRBV5-1|-|TRBD1
CASSLNRGEITDTQYF
TGCGCCAGCAGCTTGAACAGGGGAGAAATCACAGATACGCAGTATTTT
>TRBJ1-2|TRBV7-2|few|-
CASSFYPKGYTF
TGTGCCAGCAGCTTCTACCCGAAGGGCTACACCTTC
>TRBJ1-1|TRBV9|few|TRBD1
CASSVEPHRQGHTEAFF
TGTGCCAGCAGCGTAGAGCCCCACAGACAGGGTCACACTGAAGCTTTCTTT
>TRBJ2-7|TRBV10-3|-|TRBD1
CAISGTGFSYEQYF
TGTGCCATCAGTGGGACAGGGTTCTCCTACGAGCAGTACTTC
>TRBJ1-1|TRBV5-1|once|-
CASSPQLNTEAFF
TGCGCCAGCAGCCCGCAGCTGAACACTGAAGCTTTCTTT
>TRBJ2-1|TRBV7-9|-|-
CASSSLGTGQYNEQFF
TGTGCCAGCAGTTCACTTGGTACGGGCCAGTACAATGAGCAGTTCTTC
>TRBJ1-1|TRBV9|once|-
CASSVAGTFNTEAFF
TGTGCCAGCAGCGTAGCCGGGACGTTTAACACTGAAGCTTTCTTT
>TRBJ2-1|TRBV5-1|-|-
CASSPDNYNEQFF
TGCGCCAGCAGCCCCGACAACTACAATGAGCAGTTCTTC
>TRBJ2-3|TRBV18|few|-
CASSTAGDTQYF
TGTGCCAGCTCTACGGCAGGGGATACGCAGTATTTT
>TRBJ1-1|TRBV2|few|-
CASRLQNTEAFF
TGTGCCAGCAGGCTACAGAACACTGAAGCTTTCTTT
>TRBJ2-1|TRBV4-3|-|-
CASSQEGERLPYNEQFF
TGCGCCAGCAGCCAAGAGGGAGAGCGGCTTCCCTACAATGAGCAGTTCTTC
>TRBJ2-1|TRBV6-1|-|TRBD2
CAISGGLAGISYNEQFF
TGTGCCATCAGTGGCGGACTAGCGGGGATATCCTACAATGAGCAGTTCTTC
>TRBJ2-4|TRBV18|-|TRBD2
CASSPRLAGGLEAKNIQYF
TGTGCCAGCTCACCACGACTAGCGGGAGGGCTGGAGGCCAAAAACATTCAGTACTTC
>TRBJ2-7|TRBV28|-|-
CASSLDRPEQYF
TGTGCCAGCAGTTTGGACAGACCCGAGCAGTACTTC
>TRBJ1-6|TRBV30|-|-
CAWRRAQGTPLHF
TGTGCCTGGAGAAGGGCCCAAGGGACACCCCTCCACTTT
>TRBJ1-5|TRBV7-2|few|-
CASSSTAGAGQPQHF
TGTGCCAGCAGCTCCACAGCAGGGGCCGGTCAGCCCCAGCATTTT
>TRBJ2-5|TRBV30|-|TRBD2
CAWSVFTVGLDLETQYF
TGTGCCTGGAGTGTATTTACAGTCGGACTAGATTTGGAGACCCAGTACTTC
>TRBJ2-1|TRBV5-4|-|-
CASSLGVAGATYNEQFF
TGTGCCAGCAGCTTGGGGGTAGCAGGAGCTACCTACAATGAGCAGTTCTTC
>TRBJ2-5|TRBV6-6|-|TRBD1
CASSYPQGAQRETQYF
TGTGCCAGCAGTTACCCCCAGGGGGCACAACGAGAGACCCAGTACTTC
>TRBJ1-2|TRBV14|-|TRBD1
CASSQAWGQVEGYTF
TGTGCCAGCAGCCAAGCATGGGGACAGGTCGAGGGCTACACCTTC
>TRBJ1-2|TRBV7-3|few|TRBD1
CASSEGQDRGYTF
TGTGCCAGCAGTGAAGGACAGGATCGTGGCTACACCTTC
>TRBJ1-3|TRBV29-1|-|-
CSVGGQPGNTIYF
TGCAGCGTTGGGGGGCAACCTGGAAACACCATATATTTT
>TRBJ2-7|TRBV15|-|TRBD1
CATSRERGPSYEQYF
TGTGCCACCAGCAGAGAAAGGGGGCCGTCCTACGAGCAGTACTTC
>TRBJ1-1|TRBV5-1|-|-
CASSPGQPADTEAFF
TGCGCCAGCAGCCCAGGACAGCCGGCGGACACTGAAGCTTTCTTT
>TRBJ1-1|TRBV30|few|-
CAWNTGGNPEAFF
TGTGCCTGGAACACGGGGGGGAATCCTGAAGCTTTCTTT
>TRBJ2-7|TRBV7-2|-|TRBD2
CASSLVSRLAGDEQYF
TGTGCCAGCAGCTTAGTCTCAAGACTAGCTGGCGACGAGCAGTACTTC
>TRBJ2-1|TRBV9|once|TRBD2
CASSVTSGSDNEQFF
TGTGCCAGCAGCGTGACTAGCGGGAGTGATAATGAGCAGTTCTTC
>TRBJ1-1|TRBV29-1|-|-
CSVTGVSEAFF
TGCAGCGTCACGGGAGTATCTGAAGCTTTCTTT